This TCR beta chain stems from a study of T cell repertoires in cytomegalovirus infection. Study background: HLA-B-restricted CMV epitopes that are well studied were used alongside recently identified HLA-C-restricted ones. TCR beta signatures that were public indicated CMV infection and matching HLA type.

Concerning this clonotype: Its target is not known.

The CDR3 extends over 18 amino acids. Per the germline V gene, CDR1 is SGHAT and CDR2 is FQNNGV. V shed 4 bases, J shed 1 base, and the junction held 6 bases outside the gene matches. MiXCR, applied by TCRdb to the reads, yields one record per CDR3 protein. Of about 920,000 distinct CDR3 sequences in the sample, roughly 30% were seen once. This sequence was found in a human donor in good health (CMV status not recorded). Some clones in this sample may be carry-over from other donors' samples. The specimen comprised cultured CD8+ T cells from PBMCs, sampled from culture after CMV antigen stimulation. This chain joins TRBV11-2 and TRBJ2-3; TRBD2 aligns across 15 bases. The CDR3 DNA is TGTGCCAGCAGCTGGGGACTAGCGGGGGGTTTCGGCACAGATACGCAGTATTTT. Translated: CASSWGLAGGFGTDTQYF.